This T cell receptor beta chain was profiled in a study of shared clonotypes between healthy human individuals. For the study at large: Participating donors consisted of a couple of women and three men aged 18 to 49.

Germline values: CDR1 SNHLY, CDR2 FYNNEI. The CDR3 loop spans 14 amino acids. Trimming stripped 7 bases from V and 3 bases from J, with 16 bases between. Whole-study findings and limits: Compared with clonotypes that all four donors shared, non-shared clonotypes had lower generation probabilities. The authors expected sequencing depth to affect clonotype sharing among donors.

The authors split each subset's genomic DNA evenly across several immunoSEQ plates. Clones were sequenced by immunoSEQ multiplex PCR, and TCRdb holds only the in-frame ones, with some missing. The sample holds around 2,000,000 clones, approximately 95% seen once. Concerning this clone itself: Its antigen is undetermined.

The chain recombines TRBV2 with TRBJ2-7; the D gene is possibly TRBD1 (6 bases). The clonotype was recovered from a man between 18 and 35 years old in good health. The sequencing input was naive CD4+ T cells sorted from blood. Subset: CD45RA+ positively selected. The CDR3 loop is CASNPQGPFYEQYF. The CDR3, as DNA: TGTGCCAGCAACCCACAGGGACCCTTCTACGAGCAGTACTTC.